The rows below give T cell receptor beta chains drawn from one sample of a study of T cell responses to AZD1222 COVID-19 vaccine. Profiling relied on immunoSEQ multiplex PCR, and the TCRdb table lists in-frame clones only, not all of them. The table records 89,000 or so clones, 80% to 90% of them present only once. The sample here was peripheral blood, taken on day 0 of AZD1222 vaccination. These receptors were taken from an adult in good health. Both conserved end residues are part of each CDR3. D genes are given only for firm matches. Expanded clones are given a class, and other clones once, few, many or no size at all.

j_call d_call clone_size v_call cdr3_nt cdr3_aa
TRBJ2-5 . . TRBV6-1 TGTGCCAGCAGTGATCACTATGCGGGGACGGGGGGCGAGACCCAGTACTTC CASSDHYAGTGGETQYF
TRBJ2-6 TRBD1 . TRBV3-1/TRBV3-2 TGTGCCAGCGGGCCACAGGGGGCTTACTCTGGGGCCAACGTCCTGACTTTC CASGPQGAYSGANVLTF
TRBJ1-5 . . TRBV19 TGTGCCAGTAGTCGCACACACTTTAGCAATCAGCCCCAGCATTTT CASSRTHFSNQPQHF
TRBJ2-1 . . TRBV2 TGTGCCAGCAGTGAATTGGGCGGGAATTCCTACAATGAGCAGTTCTTC CASSELGGNSYNEQFF
TRBJ1-2 . . TRBV18 TGTGCCAGCTCACCAGAGGCCGGCATTGGCTATGGCTACACCTTC CASSPEAGIGYGYTF
TRBJ1-5 . . TRBV5-1 TGCGCCAGCAGCTTGGGTGGTTTTAGGGGAGAGCCCCAGCATTTT CASSLGGFRGEPQHF
TRBJ2-2 . . TRBV24-1 TGTGCCACCAGTGATTTGCAATCGGGGATTGGGAACACCGGGGAGCTGTTTTTT CATSDLQSGIGNTGELFF
TRBJ2-2 . . TRBV6-4 TGTGCCAGCAGTGACTCGTGGCAGAACACCGGGGAGCTGTTTTTT CASSDSWQNTGELFF
TRBJ1-2 TRBD1 . TRBV19 TGTGCCAGTAGTAAGGGGGCAGCGGATGGCTACACCTTC CASSKGAADGYTF
TRBJ1-1 . . TRBV7-3 TGTGCCAGCAGCTTAGAAGGGGCGAACACTGAAGCTTTCTTT CASSLEGANTEAFF
TRBJ1-5 . . TRBV15 TGTGCCACCAGCAGTAGTAGGGTAGATCAGCCCCAGCATTTT CATSSSRVDQPQHF
TRBJ2-1 TRBD2 . TRBV11-2 TGTGCCAGCAGCTTACCCGGGACTAGCGGTACCTACAATGAGCAGTTCTTC CASSLPGTSGTYNEQFF
TRBJ2-2 . . TRBV9 TGTGCCAGCAGCGTAGCGGGAGCGGCAAACACCGGGGAGCTGTTTTTT CASSVAGAANTGELFF
TRBJ2-5 . . TRBV29-1 TGCAGCGCGGATGGGGCGGCCCAAGAGACCCAGTACTTC CSADGAAQETQYF
TRBJ1-2 . . TRBV7-2 TGTGCCAGCAGCTTTCTTAAAGGTGCCTATGGCTACACCTTC CASSFLKGAYGYTF
TRBJ2-3 . . TRBV20-1 TGCAGTGCTAGTAACCGGGAGAGCACAGATACGCAGTATTTT CSASNRESTDTQYF
TRBJ2-7 TRBD1 . TRBV29-1 TGCAGCGTTGAGACAGGGAAAGAGCAGTACTTC CSVETGKEQYF
TRBJ2-7 TRBD2 . TRBV7-2 TGTGCCAGCAGCTCTCTAGCGGGGGGGGCCTACGAGCAGTACTTC CASSSLAGGAYEQYF
TRBJ2-3 TRBD2 . TRBV14 TGTGCCAGCAGCCAAAGACTAGCGGGAGCCACAGATACGCAGTATTTT CASSQRLAGATDTQYF
TRBJ2-7 TRBD2 . TRBV5-1 TGCGCCAGCAGCTCCGGACTAGCGGGAGGCTACTACGAGCAGTACTTC CASSSGLAGGYYEQYF
TRBJ1-5 TRBD1 . TRBV28 TGTGCCAGCAGACGGACAGGGGGCAATCAGCCCCAGCATTTT CASRRTGGNQPQHF
TRBJ2-1 . once TRBV7-9 TGTGCCAGCAGCTTAGGGTCTAGTTATAGCTACAATGAGCAGTTCTTC CASSLGSSYSYNEQFF
TRBJ1-5 TRBD1 . TRBV6-5 TGTGCCAGCAGTCGACAGGGTTCCGGCCAGCCCCAGCATTTT CASSRQGSGQPQHF
TRBJ1-2 TRBD1 . TRBV4-2 TGTGCCAGCAGCCTCCTGGGACAGGGCGAAGACTATGGCTACACCTTC CASSLLGQGEDYGYTF
TRBJ2-1 . few TRBV2 TGTGCCAGCAGTGAACAGTGGAATGAGCAGTTCTTC CASSEQWNEQFF
TRBJ2-3 . . TRBV11-3 TGTGCCAGCAGCTTAGTAGCGAGCACAGATACGCAGTATTTT CASSLVASTDTQYF
TRBJ1-5 TRBD1 . TRBV5-6 TGTGCCAGCAGCTTTGGGACAGGGTACAATCAGCCCCAGCATTTT CASSFGTGYNQPQHF
TRBJ1-1 . . TRBV7-2 TGTGCCAGCAGCCCTGGGAAGGGGAGGGGGGCCACTGAAGCTTTCTTT CASSPGKGRGATEAFF
TRBJ2-1 TRBD2 . TRBV7-9 TGTGCAAGCGGCGGGGGGAACTTGGTCCGTAATGAGCAGTTCTTC CASGGGNLVRNEQFF
TRBJ1-6 . few TRBV7-2 TGTGCCAGCAGCTTAGGAGGGGTAGGGTCACCCCTCCACTTT CASSLGGVGSPLHF
TRBJ1-2 TRBD1 few TRBV28 TGTGCCAGCACCGACCCAGGGACAGGGATCTACTATGGCTACACCTTC CASTDPGTGIYYGYTF
TRBJ2-3 TRBD2 once TRBV4-2 TGTGCCAGCAGCCAAGGACTAGCGGGAGTGGATACGCAGTATTTT CASSQGLAGVDTQYF
TRBJ1-2 . . TRBV7-2 TGTGCCAGCAGCTTAGATCCAGGGGAGTTCTGGGGCTACACCTTC CASSLDPGEFWGYTF